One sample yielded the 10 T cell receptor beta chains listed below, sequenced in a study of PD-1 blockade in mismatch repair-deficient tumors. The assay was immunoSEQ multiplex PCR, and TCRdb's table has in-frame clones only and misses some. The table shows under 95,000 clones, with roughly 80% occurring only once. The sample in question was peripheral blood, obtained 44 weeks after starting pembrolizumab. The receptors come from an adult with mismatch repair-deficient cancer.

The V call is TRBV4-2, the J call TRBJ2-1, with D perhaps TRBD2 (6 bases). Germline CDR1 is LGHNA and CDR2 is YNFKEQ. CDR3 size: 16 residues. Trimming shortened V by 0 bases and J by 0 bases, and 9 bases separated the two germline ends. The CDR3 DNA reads TGTGCCAGCAGCCAAGAGCGGGACCTCTCCTACAATGAGCAGTTCTTC. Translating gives CASSQERDLSYNEQFF.

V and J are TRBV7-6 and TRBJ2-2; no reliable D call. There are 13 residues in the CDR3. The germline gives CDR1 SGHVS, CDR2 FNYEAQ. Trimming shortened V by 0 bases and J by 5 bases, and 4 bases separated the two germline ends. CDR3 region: CASSLALTGELFF. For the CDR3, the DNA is TGTGCCAGCAGCTTAGCGCTAACCGGGGAGCTGTTTTTT.

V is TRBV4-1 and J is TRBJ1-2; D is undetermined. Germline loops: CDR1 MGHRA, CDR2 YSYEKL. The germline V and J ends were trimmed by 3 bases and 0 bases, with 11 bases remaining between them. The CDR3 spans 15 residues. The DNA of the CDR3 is TGCGCCAGCAGCCAGTCCCCGACATCTAACTATGGCTACACCTTC. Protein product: CASSQSPTSNYGYTF.

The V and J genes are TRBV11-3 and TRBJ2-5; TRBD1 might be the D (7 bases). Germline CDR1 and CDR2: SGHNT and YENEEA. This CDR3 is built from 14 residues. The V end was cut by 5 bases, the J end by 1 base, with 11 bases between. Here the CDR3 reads CASSAGQPQETQYF. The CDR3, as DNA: TGTGCCAGCAGCGCGGGACAGCCCCAAGAGACCCAGTACTTC.

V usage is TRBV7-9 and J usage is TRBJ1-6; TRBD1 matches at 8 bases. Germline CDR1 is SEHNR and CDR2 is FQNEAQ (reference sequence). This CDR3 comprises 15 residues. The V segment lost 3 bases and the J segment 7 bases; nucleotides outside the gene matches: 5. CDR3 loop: CASSFFRDRNSPLHF. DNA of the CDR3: TGTGCCAGCAGCTTTTTCCGGGACAGGAATTCACCCCTCCACTTT.

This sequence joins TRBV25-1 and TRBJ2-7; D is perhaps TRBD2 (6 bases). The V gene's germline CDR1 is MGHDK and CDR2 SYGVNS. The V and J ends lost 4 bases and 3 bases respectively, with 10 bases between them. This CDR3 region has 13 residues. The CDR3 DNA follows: TGTGCCAGCAGTGCGGAGGGAAGCTACGAGCAGTACTTC. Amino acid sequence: CASSAEGSYEQYF.

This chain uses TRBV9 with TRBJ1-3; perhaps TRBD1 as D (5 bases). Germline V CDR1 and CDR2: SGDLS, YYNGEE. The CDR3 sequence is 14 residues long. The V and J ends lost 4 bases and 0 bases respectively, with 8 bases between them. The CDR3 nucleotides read TGTGCCAGCAGCCAGGGTGACTCTGGAAACACCATATATTTT. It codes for CASSQGDSGNTIYF.

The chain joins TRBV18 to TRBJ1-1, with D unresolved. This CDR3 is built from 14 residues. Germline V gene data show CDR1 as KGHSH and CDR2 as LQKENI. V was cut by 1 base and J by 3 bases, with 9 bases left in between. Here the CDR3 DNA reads TGTGCCAGCTCACCACAAGGCGGGCACACTGAAGCTTTCTTT. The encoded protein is CASSPQGGHTEAFF.

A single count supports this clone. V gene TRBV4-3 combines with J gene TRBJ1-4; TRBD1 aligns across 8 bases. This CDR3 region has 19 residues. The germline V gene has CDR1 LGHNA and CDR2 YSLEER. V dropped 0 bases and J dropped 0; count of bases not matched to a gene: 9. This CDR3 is CASSQDRDRRPATNEKLFF. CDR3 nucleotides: TGCGCCAGCAGCCAAGACAGGGACAGGCGTCCCGCAACTAATGAAAAACTGTTTTTT.

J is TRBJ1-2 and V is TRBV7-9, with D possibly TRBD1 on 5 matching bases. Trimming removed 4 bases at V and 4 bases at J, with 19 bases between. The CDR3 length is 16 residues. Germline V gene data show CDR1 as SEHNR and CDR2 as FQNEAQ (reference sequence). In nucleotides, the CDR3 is TGTGCCAGCAGCTCACTTCGCCAGGGTAGGGGCTATGGCTACACCTTC. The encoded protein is CASSSLRQGRGYGYTF.